The sample holds a few counts of the clone carrying this T cell receptor beta chain. Its matching antigen is unknown. Trimming shortened V by 4 bases and J by 0 bases, and 14 bases separated the two germline ends. The germline V gene encodes CDR1 SGDLS and CDR2 YYNGEE. The CDR3 length is 15 residues. Healthy bone marrow donors made up the cohort. The study ran its PCR with 60 Vbeta and 13 Jbeta primers. Libraries were prepared by immunoSEQ multiplex PCR; TCRdb keeps only in-frame clonotypes and omits some of them. The table lists some 110,000 clones, around 75% of them singletons. This sample was taken from a study of cytomegalovirus exposure and HLA in healthy donors. Study-wide points: Most subjects had HLA-A and HLA-B alleles reportedly predicted accurately by TCR beta sequences.

J is TRBJ2-7 and V is TRBV9, with D possibly being TRBD1 (6 bases). This TCR was sampled from a woman in her thirties in good health and CMV-seronegative. Sample: PBMCs. CDR3 residues: CASSSRTVDSYEQYF. CDR3 nucleotide sequence: TGTGCCAGCAGCTCCAGGACAGTCGACTCCTACGAGCAGTACTTC.